The clone carrying this T cell receptor beta chain was detected many times. Its specificity is not known. The data stem from a study of T cells in Graves' hyperthyroidism and ophthalmopathy. General study results and limits: Ophthalmopathy, which appeared later, was predicted by the model a median around 6.9 months before onset. In simple terms, a model built on 13 V-J features told ophthalmopathy apart from stable hyperthyroidism.

Ophthalmopathy cases met thresholds of Clinical Activity Score at least 3, NOSPECS grade at least 4 and duration under 3 months. Exclusion followed for patients with uncontrolled infection, other autoimmune disease, pregnancy or lactation. TCR beta CDR3 sequences were amplified from RNA transcripts. TCR CDR3 regions were first amplified by RT-PCR with HTBI primers. One entry per CDR3 protein results from TCRdb running MiXCR on the multiplex PCR reads. The table lists 300,000 to 450,000 distinct CDR3 sequences, about 14% of them singletons. This CDR3 has 13 amino acids. The V end lost 4 bases, the J end lost 2 bases, and 8 bases lay between the germline ends. Germline V gene sequence: CDR1 SGHTA, CDR2 FQGNSA.

The chain employs TRBV7-2 and TRBJ2-5; D gene uncertain. This sequence was found in a woman aged 30 to 39 with Graves' ophthalmopathy. The material sequenced was blood. The CDR3 loop is CASSSRYQETQYF. The CDR3 DNA reads TGTGCCAGCAGCTCGCGCTATCAAGAGACCCAGTACTTC.